This T cell receptor (beta chain) was profiled in a study of blood T cell repertoires in COVID-19. Study overall: Samples taken during acute and convalescent COVID-19 were collected in the United States, Italy and Spain. T cells, B-cell-depleted T cells, or PBMCs supplied cDNA or gDNA.

Donors were grouped by their self-reported clinical history. In the authors' workflow: Reference gene primers were amplified, and this amplification served to estimate nucleated cell counts. The repertoire was sequenced with immunoSEQ multiplex PCR; TCRdb's copy has only in-frame clones and lacks some. D and trimming come from the DNA, and the V and J calls and clone size come from that table. This sample has under 300,000 clones; about nine tenths occur once, and the top ten carry 1.5% to 2%. Germline-derived CDR1 and CDR2 are SGDLS and YYNGEE. This CDR3 region has 15 residues. V lost 1 base and J lost 4; bases outside the gene matches: 6.

This clonotype originated in a woman under 30 who had recovered from COVID-19. Material: PBMCs or T cells enriched from blood (not recorded which). The chain uses TRBV9 and TRBJ1-1; 8 bases map to TRBD1. CDR3 sequence reads: CASSVTPDRGTEAFF. The CDR3 DNA reads as TGTGCCAGCAGCGTAACCCCAGACAGGGGCACTGAAGCTTTCTTT. Full variable domain (rest looked up from reference TRBV9 and TRBJ1-1): DSGVTQTPKHLITATGQRVTLRCSPRSGDLSVYWYQQSLDQGLQFLIQYYNGEERAKGNILERFSAQQFPDLHSELNLSSLELGDSALYFCASSVTPDRGTEAFFGQGTRLTVV.